This record covers a single TCR beta chain. Its antigen is unknown. A read error may produce the germline difference seen at one junction end. At one collaborating source in Seattle, patients were enrolled during active infection and were followed longitudinally through the course of disease. Each collaborating institution followed its own protocols to collect whole blood in K2EDTA tubes. Collaborator samples were shipped for TCRbeta analysis as frozen whole blood, isolated PBMCs, or DNA extracted from either sample type. The sample originates from a study of blood T cell repertoires in COVID-19 (dated by TCRdb to 2018 to 2020). Notes on the research overall: Collaborator samples came from the United States, Italy and Spain and covered acute and convalescent phases of COVID-19. The prospective study material was composed of cDNA or gDNA derived from T cells, B-cell-depleted T cells, or PBMCs. Subjects who had been exposed to COVID-19, were actively infected with it, or had recovered from it provided the deeply sampled blood TCRbeta repertoires that made up the dataset. The repertoires were released in a freely available public database intended as a resource for research on the immune response to SARS-CoV-2. Samples came from the ongoing ImmuneRACE study (first 160 participants) plus 1,254 subjects from 6 global collaborators. Nearly every sample came with metadata listing a de-identified subject ID, COVID-19 status, age in years and sex. HLA class I and class II types, where available, came from metadata supplied by the sample provider rather than from assay-based typing. On the study overall, not on this receptor specifically: The amount of clinical and demographic metadata varied by source and participant and was provided uncurated.

The cysteine opens and the phenylalanine closes a CDR3 of 12 amino acids. CDR3 DNA only is kept here, 36 bases in frame from base 1. The germline V gene gives CDR1 as MNHNS and CDR2 as SASEGT. The immunoSEQ Assay, a bias-controlled multiplex PCR, was used to amplify TCRbeta CDR3 regions from genomic DNA. As for how the authors treated the data: The number of nucleated cells in each sample was estimated from the amplification of reference gene primers within the assay. Sequence reads were collapsed and filtered to measure the absolute abundance of every unique TCRbeta CDR3 rearrangement. For each sample, productive Simpson clonality was calculated as the square root of Simpson's diversity index across productive rearrangements. The table was pulled from immuneACCESS by TCRdb, which kept in-frame rearrangements only. Such tables lose some clones; where checked, under half of the loss comes from unresolved V genes, and the rest has no known cause. V, J and clone size are those of that table, while D and trimming were read from the DNA. The sample records around 140,000 clones, 75% to 90% of which are singletons. The ten most abundant clones make up around 4.5% of the sample.

The sequencing sample was made of peripheral blood. The sequence is built from TRBV6-1 and TRBJ1-6; TRBD1 lines up with 10 middle nucleotides. The receptor was isolated from a man aged 55 to 70 with COVID-19, enrolled during active disease. CDR3 region: CASSEGGTGDFF. At the DNA level, the sequence is TGTGCCAGCAGTGAAGGAGGGACAGGGGATTTCTTT.